Sequencing of this T cell receptor (beta chain) was carried out in a study of blood T cell repertoires in COVID-19. Study at large: The United States, Italy and Spain supplied acute and convalescent COVID-19 samples. The analysed material was cDNA or gDNA that came from T cells, B-cell-depleted T cells, or PBMCs.

Original data processing: Estimated nucleated cell counts came from reference gene primer amplification. The assay was immunoSEQ multiplex PCR, and TCRdb's table has in-frame clones only and misses some. The DNA gave D and trimming, while V, J and clone size come from that table. The sample has tens of thousands of clones; roughly 85% are singletons. CDR1 SSHAT and CDR2 FNYEAQ come from the germline V gene (reference sequence). The V and J ends lost 4 bases and 5 bases, in that order; junction bases with no gene match: 12. CDR3 length: 17 amino acids. The specimen was peripheral blood. This clonotype was sampled from a human donor in a cohort sampled during active COVID-19. The chain joins TRBV7-7 to TRBJ2-3, with 10 bases aligning to TRBD2. The CDR3 sequence is CASSSSLAGAPGDTQYF. DNA for the CDR3: TGTGCCAGCAGCTCCTCGCTAGCGGGGGCTCCGGGAGATACGCAGTATTTT.